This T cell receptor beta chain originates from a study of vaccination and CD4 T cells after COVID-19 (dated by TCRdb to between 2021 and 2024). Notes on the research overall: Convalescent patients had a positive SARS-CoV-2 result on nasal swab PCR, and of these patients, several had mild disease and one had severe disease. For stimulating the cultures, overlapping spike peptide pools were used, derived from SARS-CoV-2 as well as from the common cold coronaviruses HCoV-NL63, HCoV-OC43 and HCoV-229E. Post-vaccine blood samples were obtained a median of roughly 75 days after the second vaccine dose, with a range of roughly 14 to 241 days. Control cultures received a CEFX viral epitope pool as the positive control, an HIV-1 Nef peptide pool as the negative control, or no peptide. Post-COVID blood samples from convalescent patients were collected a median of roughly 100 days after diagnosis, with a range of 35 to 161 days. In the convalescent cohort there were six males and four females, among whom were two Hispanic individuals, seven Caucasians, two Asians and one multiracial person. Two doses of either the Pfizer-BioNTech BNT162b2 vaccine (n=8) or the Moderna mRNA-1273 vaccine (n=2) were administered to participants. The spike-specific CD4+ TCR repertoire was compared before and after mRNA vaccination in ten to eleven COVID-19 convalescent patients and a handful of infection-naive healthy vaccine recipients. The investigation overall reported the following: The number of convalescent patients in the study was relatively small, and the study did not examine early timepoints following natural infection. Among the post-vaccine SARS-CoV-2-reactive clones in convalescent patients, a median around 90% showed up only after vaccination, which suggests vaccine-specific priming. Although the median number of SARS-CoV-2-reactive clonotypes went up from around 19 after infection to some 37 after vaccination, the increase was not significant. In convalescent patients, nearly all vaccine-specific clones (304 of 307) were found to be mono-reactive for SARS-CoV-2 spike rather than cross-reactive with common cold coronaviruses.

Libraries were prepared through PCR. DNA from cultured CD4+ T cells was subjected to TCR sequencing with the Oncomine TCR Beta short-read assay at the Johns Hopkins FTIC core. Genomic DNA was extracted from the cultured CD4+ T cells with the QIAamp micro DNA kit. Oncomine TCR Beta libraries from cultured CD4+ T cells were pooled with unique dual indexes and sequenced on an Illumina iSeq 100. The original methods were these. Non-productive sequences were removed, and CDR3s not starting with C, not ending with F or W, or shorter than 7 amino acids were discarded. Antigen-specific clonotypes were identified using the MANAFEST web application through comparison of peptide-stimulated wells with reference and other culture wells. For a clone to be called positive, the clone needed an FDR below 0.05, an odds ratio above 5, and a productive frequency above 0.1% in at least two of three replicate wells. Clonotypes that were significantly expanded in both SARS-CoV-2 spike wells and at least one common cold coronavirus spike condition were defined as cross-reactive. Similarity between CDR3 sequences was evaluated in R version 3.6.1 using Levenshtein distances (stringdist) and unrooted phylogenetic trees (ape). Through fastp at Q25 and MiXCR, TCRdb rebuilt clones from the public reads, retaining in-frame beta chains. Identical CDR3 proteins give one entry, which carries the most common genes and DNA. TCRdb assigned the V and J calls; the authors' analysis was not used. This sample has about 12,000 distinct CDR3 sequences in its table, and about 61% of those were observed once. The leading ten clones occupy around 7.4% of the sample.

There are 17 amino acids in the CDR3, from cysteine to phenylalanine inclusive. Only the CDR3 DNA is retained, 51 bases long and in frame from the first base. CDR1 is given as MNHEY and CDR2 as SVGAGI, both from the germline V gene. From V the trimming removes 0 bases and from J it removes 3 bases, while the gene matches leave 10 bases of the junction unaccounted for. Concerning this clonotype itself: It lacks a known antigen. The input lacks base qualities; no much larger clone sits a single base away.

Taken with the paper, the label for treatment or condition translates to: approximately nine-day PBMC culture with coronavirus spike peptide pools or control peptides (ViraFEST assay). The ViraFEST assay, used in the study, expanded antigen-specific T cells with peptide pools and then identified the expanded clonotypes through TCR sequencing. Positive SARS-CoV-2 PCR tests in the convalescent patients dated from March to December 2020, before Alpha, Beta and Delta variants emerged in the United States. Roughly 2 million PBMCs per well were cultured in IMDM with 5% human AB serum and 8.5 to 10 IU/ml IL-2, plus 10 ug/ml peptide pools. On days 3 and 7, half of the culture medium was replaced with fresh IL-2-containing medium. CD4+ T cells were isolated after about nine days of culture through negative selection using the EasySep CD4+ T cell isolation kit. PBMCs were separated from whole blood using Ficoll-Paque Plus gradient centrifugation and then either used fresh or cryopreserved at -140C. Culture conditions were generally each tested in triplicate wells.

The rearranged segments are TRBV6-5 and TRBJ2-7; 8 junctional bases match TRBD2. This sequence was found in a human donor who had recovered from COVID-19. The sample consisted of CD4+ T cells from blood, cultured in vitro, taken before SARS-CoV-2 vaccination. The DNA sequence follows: TGTGCCAGCAGTTACTCGGGGACTAGGGTCTCCGACTACGAGCAGTACTTC. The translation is CASSYSGTRVSDYEQYF.